Each of the 17 T cell receptor beta chains below was sequenced from the same sample in a study of T cells after yellow fever vaccination. TCRdb independently ran MiXCR on the 5' RACE reads; one entry per CDR3 protein. The top ten clones hold 15% to 20% of a sample with about 350,000 distinct CDR3 sequences, roughly 8.4% of them seen once. The material was PBMCs, obtained approximately 40 days after the first yellow fever vaccination. The receptor set was obtained from a man younger than 35 who received the YFV17D yellow fever vaccine.

This clonotype was seen at least ten times. The chain employs TRBV25-1 and TRBJ2-3; D is unclear. Per germline, CDR1 MGHDK and CDR2 SYGVNS. Trimming cost V 1 base and J 3 bases, with 8 bases left between them. This CDR3 has 14 residues. DNA for the CDR3: TGTGCCAGCAGTGAATTTTTCGGAACAGATACGCAGTATTTT. As protein: CASSEFFGTDTQYF.

This clonotype appeared a few times. This rearrangement joins TRBV10-3 to TRBJ1-1, with TRBD1 matching over 8 bases. CDR3 size: 18 residues. Germline V gene lookup returns CDR1 ENHRY and CDR2 SYGVKD. The junction had 20 bases not matched to a gene; V was cut back by 6 bases and J by 5 bases. As DNA, the CDR3 is TGTGCCATCAGCCCCCGGAAACCCGCAGGGGGCTCGGGGACTGAAGCTTTCTTT. Translation gives CAISPRKPAGGSGTEAFF.

This clonotype was counted ten times or more. V is TRBV4-2 and J is TRBJ1-3, with D unclear. There are 17 residues in the CDR3. The V gene's germline CDR1 is LGHNA and CDR2 YNFKEQ. Trimming took off 0 bases at V and 0 bases at J, with 12 bases between the two ends. The CDR3 here is CASSQDRAGSSGNTIYF. CDR3 nucleotide sequence: TGTGCCAGCAGCCAAGATCGGGCCGGTTCCTCTGGAAACACCATATATTTT.

This sequence joins TRBV20-1 and TRBJ2-3; D is perhaps TRBD1 or TRBD2 (5 bases each). From germline, CDR1 is DFQATT and CDR2 SNEGSKA (reference sequence). The length of the CDR3 is 15 residues. V lost 3 bases to trimming and J lost 4 bases, with 17 bases between them. The DNA for the CDR3 is TGCAGTGCTAGTGGGTTCGGGGCGGAGGCAGATACGCAGTATTTT. It yields the protein CSASGFGAEADTQYF.

The chain combines TRBV5-1 with TRBJ2-5; the D is unclear. Trimming shortened V by 2 bases and J by 5 bases, and 10 bases separated the two germline ends. Germline V gene lookup returns CDR1 SGHRS and CDR2 YFSETQ. CDR3 length: 13 amino acids. CDR3 DNA: TGCGCCAGCAGCTTCTGGCCCGGGGAGACCCAGTACTTC. Translated, it gives CASSFWPGETQYF.

This clonotype has just a few counts. V gene TRBV7-2 combines with J gene TRBJ2-2; 7 nucleotides line up with TRBD2. Germline V gene sequence: CDR1 SGHTA, CDR2 FQGNSA. This CDR3 region has 17 residues. The J segment lost 5 bases and the V segment lost 1 base, leaving 10 bases of the junction unmatched. The CDR3 reads CASSLGRGQGGTGELFF. CDR3 DNA: TGTGCCAGCAGCTTAGGAAGAGGCCAGGGAGGGACCGGGGAGCTGTTTTTT.

This clonotype was recorded many times. The chain carries TRBV5-1 and TRBJ2-2; the D gene is possibly TRBD2 (7 bases). CDR3 length equals 19 residues. Trimming took off 1 base at V and 6 bases at J, with 25 bases between the two ends. The germline V gene encodes CDR1 SGHRS and CDR2 YFSETQ. CDR3: CASSLLLEGGPRSPGELFF. The CDR3, as DNA: TGCGCCAGCAGCTTGCTGTTGGAGGGGGGGCCGAGGAGCCCCGGGGAGCTGTTTTTT.

On this clonotype: Possible read error: a much larger clone is one base away. This rearrangement joins TRBV5-6 to TRBJ2-6; D is unresolved. The CDR3 contains 14 residues. The V end lost 5 bases, the J end lost 0 bases, and 6 bases lay between the germline ends. CDR1 and CDR2 (germline): SGHDT, YYEEEE. This CDR3 is CASRPSSGANVLTF. Written as DNA, the CDR3 is TGTGCCAGCAGACCGAGCTCTGGGGCCAACGTCCTGACTTTC.

This clonotype has just a few counts. The chain is built from TRBV11-2 and TRBJ1-2; D is unclear. CDR1 and CDR2 from the germline V gene are SGHAT and FQNNGV. This CDR3 spans 14 amino acids. V was trimmed by 3 bases and J by 3 bases, leaving 11 bases between them. The CDR3 nucleotides read TGTGCCAGCAGCTTGGAGTGGGTTGACTATGGCTACACCTTC. As protein: CASSLEWVDYGYTF.

This chain connects TRBV20-1 to TRBJ2-5; D not resolved. The CDR3 covers 13 residues. Trimming shortened V by 6 bases and J by 0 bases, and 11 bases separated the two germline ends. Germline loops: CDR1 DFQATT, CDR2 SNEGSKA (reference sequence). The CDR3 DNA reads TGCAGTGCGCTAAATATGCACCAAGAGACCCAGTACTTC. This codes for CSALNMHQETQYF.

Concerning this clonotype: A much larger clone is a single base away; this may be a read error. V is TRBV4-2 and J is TRBJ2-7; 7 bases align to TRBD2. The CDR3 length is 13 residues. Germline lookup yields CDR1 LGHNA and CDR2 YNFKEQ. The CDR3 here is CTSSQGEGYEQYF. Written as DNA, the CDR3 is TGTACCAGCAGCCAAGGGGAGGGTTACGAGCAGTACTTC.

V usage is TRBV3-1 and J usage is TRBJ1-3; tentatively, D is TRBD1 (6 bases). Trimming stripped 3 bases from V and 0 bases from J, with 9 bases between. Looked up from germline, CDR1 is LGHDT and CDR2 is YNNKEL (reference sequence). This CDR3 spans 15 amino acids. In DNA, the CDR3 is TGTGCCAGCAGCCAGGGACATTCCTCTGGAAACACCATATATTTT. The encoded protein is CASSQGHSSGNTIYF.

This chain links TRBV4-3 with TRBJ2-7, with TRBD1 matching over 7 bases. V lost 0 bases and J lost 3; bases outside the gene matches: 5. Germline CDR1 and CDR2: LGHNA and YSLEER. CDR3 length: 15 amino acids. CDR3 in DNA: TGCGCCAGCAGCCAAGATAGGGGACAGATCTACGAGCAGTACTTC. Translating it yields CASSQDRGQIYEQYF.

This clonotype was observed at least ten times. This sequence joins TRBV6-1 and TRBJ2-5; TRBD2 matches at 8 bases. Germline V gives CDR1 MNHNS, CDR2 SASEGT. The ends lost 7 bases at V and 1 base at J; junction bases unmatched: 8. The CDR3 extends over 15 amino acids. For the CDR3, the DNA is TGTGCCAGCACCGATCGGGGGGGGCCCCAAGAGACCCAGTACTTC. Translating it yields CASTDRGGPQETQYF.

Only a few counts were recorded for this clonotype. The chain joins TRBV27 to TRBJ2-2, with a weak D call TRBD2 (6 bases). CDR1 is MNHEY and CDR2 is SMNVEV in the germline V gene (reference sequence). This CDR3 comprises 16 residues. Deletions cut 3 bases from V and 4 bases from J, with 15 bases between. The CDR3 sequence is CASSFAPGDSTGELFF. CDR3 sequence (DNA): TGTGCCAGCAGTTTCGCCCCGGGGGATAGCACCGGGGAGCTGTTTTTT.

The sample holds a few counts of this clonotype. The rearrangement links TRBV12-3 or TRBV12-4 to TRBJ1-1; perhaps TRBD1 as D (5 bases). The ends were cut back, 5 bases at V and 11 bases at J, with 15 bases in the middle. The CDR3 covers 12 residues. In nucleotides, the CDR3 is TGTGCCAGCAGTCCGGGGACTCTGGAGGCTTTCTTT. As protein: CASSPGTLEAFF.

This clonotype was seen at least ten times. V gene TRBV5-6 combines with J gene TRBJ2-5; D ambiguous. The CDR3 length is 14 residues. Looked up from germline, CDR1 is SGHDT and CDR2 is YYEEEE. V lost 0 bases, J lost 6 bases, and 12 bases lay in between. This CDR3 reads CASSLDGQLQTQYF. As DNA, the CDR3 is TGTGCCAGCAGCTTGGACGGCCAGCTACAGACCCAGTACTTC.